The source of this TCR beta chain is a study of Graves' ophthalmopathy and Graves' hyperthyroidism. General study findings and limits: Prediction of ophthalmopathy progression reached around 70% sensitivity and roughly 72% specificity.

Patients were diagnosed from clinical symptoms, serum thyroxine, TRAb, thyroid ultrasound and orbital computed tomography. In this sample, this clonotype turned up many times. What it binds is unknown. The CDR3 loop spans 12 amino acids. Germline loops: CDR1 SQVTM, CDR2 ANQGSEA. With 0 bases removed from V and 4 bases from J, the gap between germline ends came to 6 bases. Amplified TCR beta CDR3 regions were obtained using RNA transcripts as template. The first round was an RT-PCR with HTBI primers, and the second round was a multiplex PCR. MiXCR was run by TCRdb on the multiplex PCR reads, yielding one entry per CDR3 protein. The sample records 600,000 to 700,000 distinct CDR3 sequences, about two fifths being singletons.

This receptor was obtained from an adult man with Graves' ophthalmopathy. The chain uses TRBV29-1 and TRBJ1-1, with no clear D. The sample consisted of peripheral blood. The CDR3 DNA reads TGCAGCGTTGAAGACCTGGGCACTGAAGCTTTCTTT. Amino acids: CSVEDLGTEAFF.